These T cell receptor beta chains were read from a single sample in a study of T cells after yellow fever vaccination. One entry per CDR3 protein results from TCRdb running MiXCR on the 5' RACE reads. Among over 110,000 distinct CDR3 sequences listed, roughly 8.2% were seen once. Sequenced material: CD4+ T cells sorted from PBMCs, taken 5 days after the yellow fever booster vaccination. The source is a man aged 30 to 45 who received the YFV17D yellow fever vaccine. The CDR3 runs from the conserved cysteine through the conserved F or W. D genes are given only for firm matches. Clone size is not always given. Where it is, it says once, few, many or a class for expanded clones.

D: NA
V: TRBV20-1
size: many
J: TRBJ2-3
DNA: TGCAGTGCTAGGGAAGGACACAACATAAACACAGATACGCAGTATTTT
CDR3: CSAREGHNINTDTQYF

D: NA
V: TRBV29-1
size: many
J: TRBJ2-7
DNA: TGCAGCGTTGTTTTCCTAGCGAGGGGGTATGGCACTACCTACGAGCAGTACTTC
CDR3: CSVVFLARGYGTTYEQYF

D: NA
V: TRBV6-2/TRBV6-3
size: NA
J: TRBJ1-1
DNA: TGTGCCAGCAGTTCCCTCAGCGAGTACACTGAAGCTTTCTTT
CDR3: CASSSLSEYTEAFF

D: TRBD2
V: TRBV7-8
size: many
J: TRBJ2-1
DNA: TGTGCCACCCAGATTCGGGAGGACCCCTACAATGAGCAGTTCTTC
CDR3: CATQIREDPYNEQFF

D: NA
V: TRBV30
size: many
J: TRBJ2-5
DNA: TGTGCCTGGAGTGTAGGGTACCAAGAGACCCAGTACTTC
CDR3: CAWSVGYQETQYF

D: NA
V: TRBV10-1
size: many
J: TRBJ2-1
DNA: TGCGCCAGCAGGAGTAGCGCAGGCAATGAGCAGTTCTTC
CDR3: CASRSSAGNEQFF

D: TRBD2
V: TRBV3-1
size: few
J: TRBJ2-7
DNA: TGTGCCAGCAGCCAAACACTAGCGGGGGATTACGAGCAGTACTTC
CDR3: CASSQTLAGDYEQYF

D: NA
V: TRBV12-3/TRBV12-4
size: many
J: TRBJ2-1
DNA: TGTGCCAGCAGTTTGGCTGGGCTGTACAATGAGCAGTTCTTC
CDR3: CASSLAGLYNEQFF

D: NA
V: TRBV10-3
size: many
J: TRBJ2-1
DNA: TGTGCCATCAAGCCGGGACCCAGTTCCAATGAGCAGTTCTTC
CDR3: CAIKPGPSSNEQFF

D: NA
V: TRBV11-2
size: many
J: TRBJ1-1
DNA: TGTGCCAGCAGCTTAGTCGACTCCCGGGGCACTGAAGCTTTCTTT
CDR3: CASSLVDSRGTEAFF

D: NA
V: TRBV7-2
size: many
J: TRBJ2-1
DNA: TGTGCCATCGGACTCGGCCTCTACAATGAGCAGTTCTTC
CDR3: CAIGLGLYNEQFF

D: TRBD1
V: TRBV19
size: many
J: TRBJ1-5
DNA: TGTGCCAGTAGTGGCCGGGACAGGACGGATCAGCCCCAGCATTTT
CDR3: CASSGRDRTDQPQHF

D: NA
V: TRBV23-1
size: many
J: TRBJ2-4
DNA: TGCGCCAGCAGCGGAGGGTTGCTAGCCAAAAACATTCAGTACTTC
CDR3: CASSGGLLAKNIQYF

D: TRBD2
V: TRBV20-1
size: many
J: TRBJ2-7
DNA: TGCAGTGCTAGAGACGCTAGCGGGCTCTCCTACGAGCAGTACTTC
CDR3: CSARDASGLSYEQYF

D: NA
V: TRBV29-1
size: many
J: TRBJ1-2
DNA: TGCAGCGTTGGAGAAGTTCGCTATGGCTACACCTTC
CDR3: CSVGEVRYGYTF

D: TRBD1
V: TRBV5-1
size: many
J: TRBJ2-5
DNA: TGCGCCAGCAGCTCAGGGACAGGGGAGGAGACCCAGTACTTC
CDR3: CASSSGTGEETQYF

D: TRBD2
V: TRBV9
size: many
J: TRBJ2-7
DNA: TGTGCCAGCAGCGTAGAGGCTAGCGGGAGCGTATACGAGCAGTACTTC
CDR3: CASSVEASGSVYEQYF

D: NA
V: TRBV5-6
size: few
J: TRBJ2-7
DNA: TGTGCCAGCAGCTTGGGACTAGTCGTCTCTCACGAGCAGTACTTC
CDR3: CASSLGLVVSHEQYF

D: TRBD1
V: TRBV6-2/TRBV6-3
size: many
J: TRBJ1-2
DNA: TGTGCCAGCAGCCCCGGGACAGGAGGTGGCTACACCTTC
CDR3: CASSPGTGGGYTF

D: NA
V: TRBV20-1
size: once
J: TRBJ2-7
DNA: TGCAGTGCTAGAGATGGACTTAAAGGGCAGTACTTC
CDR3: CSARDGLKGQYF

D: TRBD2
V: TRBV28
size: medium-sized
J: TRBJ2-3
DNA: TGTGCCAGCAGCACCCTCACGGAGAGAAGCGGGAGGGGGGATACGCAGTATTTT
CDR3: CASSTLTERSGRGDTQYF

D: NA
V: TRBV20-1
size: few
J: TRBJ2-2
DNA: TGCAGTGCTAGAGATGTCACTACAAGGGCCGGGGAGCTGTTTTTT
CDR3: CSARDVTTRAGELFF

D: NA
V: TRBV29-1
size: many
J: TRBJ2-1
DNA: TGCAGCACCCGTAGGGACACCCACAATGAGCAGTTCTTC
CDR3: CSTRRDTHNEQFF

D: TRBD1
V: TRBV5-1
size: many
J: TRBJ2-5
DNA: TGCGCCAGCAGCTTGACAGGGGATAAAGGAGAGACCCAGTACTTC
CDR3: CASSLTGDKGETQYF

D: NA
V: TRBV18
size: many
J: TRBJ1-2
DNA: TGTGCCAGCTCACTCGGCGGAACCTATGGCTACACCTTC
CDR3: CASSLGGTYGYTF

D: NA
V: TRBV3-1
size: many
J: TRBJ2-7
DNA: TGTGCCAGCAGCCAAGCGGTCCAAAGGAAGGGGTACGAGCAGTACTTC
CDR3: CASSQAVQRKGYEQYF

D: TRBD2
V: TRBV11-1
size: many
J: TRBJ2-3
DNA: TGTGCCAGCAGCTTAGCGCGGACTAGCACGGGGAACACAGATACGCAGTATTTT
CDR3: CASSLARTSTGNTDTQYF

D: TRBD2
V: TRBV20-1
size: many
J: TRBJ2-7
DNA: TGCAGTGCCTCGGGACTAGCGGGAGGTTGGGCCTACGAGCAGTACTTC
CDR3: CSASGLAGGWAYEQYF

D: TRBD2
V: TRBV12-3/TRBV12-4
size: many
J: TRBJ2-2
DNA: TGTGCCAGCATCCCGGCGGGGGGAAACACCGGGGAGCTGTTTTTT
CDR3: CASIPAGGNTGELFF

D: TRBD2
V: TRBV5-4
size: NA
J: TRBJ2-1
DNA: TGTGCCAGCAGCGGGACTAGCGGGAACAATGAGCAGTTCTTC
CDR3: CASSGTSGNNEQFF

D: NA
V: TRBV6-1
size: many
J: TRBJ1-1
DNA: TGTGCCAGCAGTCTAGGACGGTTGAACACTGAAGCTTTCTTT
CDR3: CASSLGRLNTEAFF

D: NA
V: TRBV7-2
size: few
J: TRBJ2-3
DNA: TGTGCCAGCAGCTTAGTGGGGGGGCAAGATACGCAGTATTTT
CDR3: CASSLVGGQDTQYF

D: NA
V: TRBV24-1
size: many
J: TRBJ2-1
DNA: TGTGCCACCAGTCCCGCAGGGTACAATGAGCAGTTCTTC
CDR3: CATSPAGYNEQFF

D: TRBD2
V: TRBV29-1
size: many
J: TRBJ2-1
DNA: TGCAGCGTCCCCACTAGCGGGAGGGCCTTAGGTAATGAGCAGTTCTTC
CDR3: CSVPTSGRALGNEQFF

D: TRBD2
V: TRBV20-1
size: few
J: TRBJ2-1
DNA: TGCAGTGCGCCCGAGGCGGCGCGGGGGGCCTACAATGAGCAGTTCTTC
CDR3: CSAPEAARGAYNEQFF

D: TRBD2
V: TRBV7-2
size: many
J: TRBJ2-7
DNA: TGTGCCAGCAGCTTAAGACTAGCGGGAAACGAGCAGTACTTC
CDR3: CASSLRLAGNEQYF

D: NA
V: TRBV7-2
size: many
J: TRBJ2-2
DNA: TGTGCCAGCAGGGAACGGCAGGGGAACACCGGGGAGCTGTTTTTT
CDR3: CASRERQGNTGELFF

D: NA
V: TRBV6-2/TRBV6-3
size: many
J: TRBJ2-3
DNA: TGTGCCAGCAGTTACTTCGTTCCTGCAGATACGCAGTATTTT
CDR3: CASSYFVPADTQYF

D: TRBD2
V: TRBV15
size: many
J: TRBJ2-7
DNA: TGTGCCACCAGCAGAGGTGGGCTAGCGGGAGGCGACGAGCAGTACTTC
CDR3: CATSRGGLAGGDEQYF

D: TRBD2
V: TRBV4-3
size: many
J: TRBJ2-1
DNA: TGCGCCAGCAGCCCCCAGGTAGCGGGAGTAGGGAATGAGCAGTTCTTC
CDR3: CASSPQVAGVGNEQFF